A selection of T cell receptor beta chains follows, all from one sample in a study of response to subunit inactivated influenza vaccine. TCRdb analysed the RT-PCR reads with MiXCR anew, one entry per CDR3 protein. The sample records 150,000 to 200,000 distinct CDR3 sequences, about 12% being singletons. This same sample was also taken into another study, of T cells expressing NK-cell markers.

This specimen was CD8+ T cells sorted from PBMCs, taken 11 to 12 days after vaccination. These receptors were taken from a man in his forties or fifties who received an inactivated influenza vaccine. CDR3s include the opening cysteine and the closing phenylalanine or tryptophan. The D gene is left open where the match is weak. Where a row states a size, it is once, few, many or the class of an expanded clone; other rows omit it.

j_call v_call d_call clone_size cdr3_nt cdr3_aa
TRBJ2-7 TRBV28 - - TGTGCCAGCAGTTTTGCTCTAGGGGATGGATTTTACGAGCAGTACTTC CASSFALGDGFYEQYF
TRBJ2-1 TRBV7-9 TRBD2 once TGTGCCAGCAACTTCCCATCTAGCGGGAGTTACAATGAGCAGTTCTTC CASNFPSSGSYNEQFF
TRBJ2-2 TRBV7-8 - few TGTGCCAGCAGCTTATTCGCGAATGGGCGTGGGCCTTACACCGGGGAGCTGTTTTTT CASSLFANGRGPYTGELFF
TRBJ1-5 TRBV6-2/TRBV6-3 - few TGTGCCAGCAGTTACGGGATTAATCAGCCCCAGCATTTT CASSYGINQPQHF
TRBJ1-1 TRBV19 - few TGTGCCAGTTGCGATTGGAACACTGAAGCTTTCTTT CASCDWNTEAFF
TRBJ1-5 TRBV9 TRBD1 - TGTGCCAGCAGCGGGACAGGGTTGCAGCCCCAGCATTTT CASSGTGLQPQHF
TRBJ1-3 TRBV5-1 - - TGCGCCAGCAGCGTCCGTCAACAGGGTACAGGAAACACCATATATTTT CASSVRQQGTGNTIYF
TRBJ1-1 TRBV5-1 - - TGCGCCAGCAGCCCAGGACCGCATTACATGAACACTGAAGCTTTCTTT CASSPGPHYMNTEAFF
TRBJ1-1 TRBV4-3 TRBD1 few TGCGCCAGCAGCCCGGGACAGGGGGCGGTTGAAGCTTTCTTT CASSPGQGAVEAFF
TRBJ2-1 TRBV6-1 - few TGTGCCAGCAGCCTCGACCACAGGCCGCTCCATGAGCAGTTCTTC CASSLDHRPLHEQFF
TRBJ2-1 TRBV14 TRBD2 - TGTGCCAGCAGGAAAGTGACACTAGCGCAATACAATGAGCAGTTCTTC CASRKVTLAQYNEQFF
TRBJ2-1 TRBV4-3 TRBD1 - TGCGCCAGCAGCCAAGGCCGGGACAGGGTCTACAATGAGCAGTTCTTC CASSQGRDRVYNEQFF
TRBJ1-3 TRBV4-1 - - TGCGCCAGCAGCCAAGTAACGGGGCCCGGAAACACCATATATTTT CASSQVTGPGNTIYF
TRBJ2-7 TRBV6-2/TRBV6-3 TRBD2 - TGTGCCAGCAGAGGACTAGCGGGCGCCTACGAGCAGTACTTC CASRGLAGAYEQYF
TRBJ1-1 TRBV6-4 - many TGTGCCAGCAGGGATGGAGGGATGAACACTGAAGCTTTCTTT CASRDGGMNTEAFF
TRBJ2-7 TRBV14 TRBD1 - TGTGCCAGCAGCCCTTATCGACAGGGGGGTCCCAACTGGGAGCAGTACTTC CASSPYRQGGPNWEQYF
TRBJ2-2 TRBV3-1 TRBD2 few TGTGCCAGCAGCGGAGAAGACCGTAAGCGGGAGTATGGCACCGGGGAGCTGTTTTTT CASSGEDRKREYGTGELFF
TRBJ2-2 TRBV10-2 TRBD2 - TGCGCCAGCAAAGATCTCAGCGGGGTGACCGGGGAGCTGTTTTTT CASKDLSGVTGELFF
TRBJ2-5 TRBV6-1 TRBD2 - TGTGCCAGTAGCGGGGGGCCCCAAGAGACCCAGTACTTC CASSGGPQETQYF
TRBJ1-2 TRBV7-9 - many TGTGCCAGCAGCCCCGGACTTAAGGGCTACACCTTC CASSPGLKGYTF
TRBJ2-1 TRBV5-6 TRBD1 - TGTGCCAGCAGCTTGGGAGGGGGCGGATTTGAGCAGTTCTTC CASSLGGGGFEQFF
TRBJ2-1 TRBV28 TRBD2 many TGTGCCAGCAGCCGTAGCGGGGAGAGCTCCTACAATGAGCAGTTCTTC CASSRSGESSYNEQFF
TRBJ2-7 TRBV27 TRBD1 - TGTGCCAGCAGTTTAGCCGGGACAGCCTACGAGCAGTACTTC CASSLAGTAYEQYF
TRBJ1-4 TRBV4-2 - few TGTGCCAGCAGCTCTTCAGGAGTTGAACTGTTTTTT CASSSSGVELFF
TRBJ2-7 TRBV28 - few TGTGCCAGCAGTTTTACCCTGGCCAGGGGAACCTACGAGCAGTACTTC CASSFTLARGTYEQYF
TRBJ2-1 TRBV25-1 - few TGTGCCAGCAGTGTCGGGGTAACCCTATACAATGAGCAGTTCTTC CASSVGVTLYNEQFF
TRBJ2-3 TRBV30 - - TGTGCCTGGAGTGACATCACACGGGGGAGAGACACAGATACGCAGTATTTT CAWSDITRGRDTDTQYF
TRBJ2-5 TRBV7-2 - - TGTGCCAGCAGCTTACTAGCGCGAGGTGCGACCCAGTACTTC CASSLLARGATQYF
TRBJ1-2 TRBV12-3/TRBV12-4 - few TGTGCCAGCAGTTTTCCCCGGGCGGCGAATGGCTACACCTTC CASSFPRAANGYTF
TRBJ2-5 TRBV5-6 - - TGTGCCAGCAGCCCAACAGGGCGTCGAGAGACCCAGTACTTC CASSPTGRRETQYF
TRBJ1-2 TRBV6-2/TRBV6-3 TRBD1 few TGTGCCAGCAGTTACAGACCGGGACAGGGAGCCAACTATGGCTACACCTTC CASSYRPGQGANYGYTF
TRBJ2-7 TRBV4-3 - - TGCGCCAGCAGCCGGATGGTCGGCGGAACGGACGAGCAGTACTTC CASSRMVGGTDEQYF
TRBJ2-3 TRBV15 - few TGTGCCACCAGCAGAGGGTCGTTGGTGACTAGCACAGATACGCAGTATTTT CATSRGSLVTSTDTQYF
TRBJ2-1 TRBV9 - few TGTGCCAGCAGCGTATGGGCGAGGGGGTTAAGGACACACAATGAGCAGTTCTTC CASSVWARGLRTHNEQFF
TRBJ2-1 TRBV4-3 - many TGCGCCAGCAGCCAGACCGACTCAACCTACAATGAGCAGTTCTTC CASSQTDSTYNEQFF
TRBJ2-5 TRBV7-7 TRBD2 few TGTGCTAGCAGCTCCACGGAAAGCGGGGGCCTCCAAGAGACCCAGTACTTC CASSSTESGGLQETQYF
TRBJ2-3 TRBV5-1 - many TGCGCCAGCAGCTTGTGGCAGGGGCCTAGCACAGATACGCAGTATTTT CASSLWQGPSTDTQYF
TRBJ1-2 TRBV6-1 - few TGTGCCAGCAGTGCTCTACAGGGAGACTATGGCTACACCTTC CASSALQGDYGYTF
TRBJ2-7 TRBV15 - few TGTGCCACCAGCAAAATAAGGACGTCCTCCTACGAGCAGTACTTC CATSKIRTSSYEQYF
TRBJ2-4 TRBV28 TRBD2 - TGTGCCAGCAGTTTATTGGGACTAGCGGGATACATTCAGTACTTC CASSLLGLAGYIQYF
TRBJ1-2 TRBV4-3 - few TGCGCCAGCAGCCAAGTGGCCTGGGAGTATGGCTACACCTTC CASSQVAWEYGYTF
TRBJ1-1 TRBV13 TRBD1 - TGTGCCAGCAGCGCTGATACAGGGGTGTTGACTGAAGCTTTCTTT CASSADTGVLTEAFF
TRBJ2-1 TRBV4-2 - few TGTGCCAGCAGCCAAGATCTGGGGGGACCTATTTACAATGAGCAGTTCTTC CASSQDLGGPIYNEQFF
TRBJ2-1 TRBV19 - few TGTGCCAGTAGTGTTGACGGCTACAATGAGCAGTTCTTC CASSVDGYNEQFF
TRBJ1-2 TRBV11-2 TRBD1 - TGTGCCAGCAGCGTGGGGACAGGGGGCTATGGCTACACCTTC CASSVGTGGYGYTF
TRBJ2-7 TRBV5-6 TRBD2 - TGTGCCAGCAGCAGGCGGGGGGGCCCCTACGAGCAGTACTTC CASSRRGGPYEQYF
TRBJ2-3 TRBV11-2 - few TGTGCCAGCAGCTTAGATACGCAGCCGGATACGCAGTATTTT CASSLDTQPDTQYF
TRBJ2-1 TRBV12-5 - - TGTGCTAGTGGTTTGGTACTGGGGGGTGAGCAGTTCTTC CASGLVLGGEQFF
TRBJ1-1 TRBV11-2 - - TGTGCCAGCAGCTATACCCAGGGCTCAGGAACTGAAGCTTTCTTT CASSYTQGSGTEAFF
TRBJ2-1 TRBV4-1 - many TGCGCCAGCAGCCAAGGGGCAGGGCTCAATGAGCAGTTCTTC CASSQGAGLNEQFF
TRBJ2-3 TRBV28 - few TGTGCCAGCAGTTTACGGGGGTGGCTGGAAGATACGCAGTATTTT CASSLRGWLEDTQYF
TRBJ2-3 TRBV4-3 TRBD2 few TGCGCCAGCAGCCAAAATAGCGGGGGGGCTGGGTATACGCAGTATTTT CASSQNSGGAGYTQYF